The 6 T cell receptor beta chains presented below share a single source sample, sequenced in a study of molecular identifiers for immune sequencing clone quantification. TCRdb independently ran MiXCR on the PCR reads; one entry per CDR3 protein. The sample records roughly 320,000 distinct CDR3 sequences, about a fifth being singletons. Sequenced input: naive CD8+ T cells from blood, with Jurkat cell RNA spiked in. Indicated subset: FACS-sorted CD8+CD4-CCR7+CD45RA+ naive T cells. The source is a human donor in good health. Some libraries in this study had Jurkat cell RNA spiked in.

In its sample, this clonotype was seen once. A much more abundant neighbour one base away suggests this may be a read error. The rearrangement joins TRBV30 to TRBJ2-1; D may be TRBD1 (6 bases). Per the germline V gene, CDR1 is GTSNPN and CDR2 is SVGIG (reference sequence). This CDR3 has 12 amino acids. CDR3 bases: TGTGCCTGGACCGGACAGCGCAATGAGCGGTTCTTC. It encodes CAWTGQRNERFF.

Notes on this clonotype: The CDR3 does not close with the conserved phenylalanine or tryptophan, likely indicating a read error. CDR3 sequence: CSARRGGSYEQYS. The DNA of the CDR3 is TGCAGTGCTCGTCGAGGTGGCTCCTACGAGCAGTACTCC. V usage is TRBV20-1 and J usage is TRBJ2-7; D is undetermined. Trimming removed 5 bases at V and 0 bases at J, with 11 bases between. The CDR3 runs 13 residues. Germline assignment: CDR1 DFQATT and CDR2 SNEGSKA (reference sequence).

This clonotype was found a few times. This rearrangement joins TRBV5-1 to TRBJ2-3; 13 bases agree with TRBD2. The J segment lost 2 bases and the V segment lost 3 bases, leaving 9 bases of the junction unmatched. Germline V gene lookup returns CDR1 SGHRS and CDR2 YFSETQ. This CDR3 spans 18 amino acids. CDR3 bases: TGCGCCAGCAGCTGGGAACCGGGACTAGCGGGAATCACAGATACGCAGTATTTT. This sequence encodes CASSWEPGLAGITDTQYF. Supplemented by reference TRBV5-1 and TRBJ2-3, the full variable domain reads KAGVTQTPRYLIKTRGQQVTLSCSPISGHRSVSWYQQTPGQGLQFLFEYFSETQRNKGNFPGRFSGRQFSNSRSEMNVSTLELGDSALYLCASSWEPGLAGITDTQYFGPGTRLTVL.

This clonotype appeared many times. The chain is built from TRBV5-1 and TRBJ2-7; 9 bases fit TRBD1. Trimming removed 2 bases from V and 0 bases from J; junction bases left unmatched: 3. Germline V CDR1 and CDR2: SGHRS, YFSETQ. The CDR3 has 15 amino acids. CDR3 protein: CASSFLGQGSYEQYF. The CDR3 region has the DNA TGCGCCAGCAGCTTCCTGGGACAGGGCTCCTACGAGCAGTACTTC.

This chain uses TRBV12-3 or TRBV12-4 with TRBJ2-1, with D possibly TRBD2 on 6 matching bases. The CDR3 runs 14 residues. Deletions cut 4 bases from V and 6 bases from J, with 13 bases between. CDR3 region: CASSSKWEVNEQFF. The CDR3, as DNA: TGTGCCAGCAGTTCCAAGTGGGAGGTCAATGAGCAGTTCTTC.

This clonotype occurred many times. This chain connects TRBV11-2 to TRBJ1-3, with D uncertain. The CDR3 has 15 residues. Germline V CDR1 and CDR2: SGHAT, FQNNGV. V lost 1 base and J lost 0, with 7 bases in between. The CDR3, as DNA: TGTGCCAGCAGCTTAGGGCGGACCTCTGGAAACACCATATATTTT. Protein sequence: CASSLGRTSGNTIYF.